The 12 T cell receptor beta chains below were found in one sample sequenced in a study of blood T cell repertoires in COVID-19. The assay was immunoSEQ multiplex PCR, and TCRdb's table has in-frame clones only and misses some. The data show approximately 140,000 clones, about nine tenths seen once. Sequenced material: peripheral blood. The receptor source for this set is a woman aged 55-70 years with active or convalescent COVID-19.

The gene calls are TRBV3-1 (or the pseudogene TRBV3-2) and TRBJ1-1; D remains unclear. The CDR3 loop spans 16 amino acids. V lost 6 bases and J 3 bases, leaving 20 bases between the germline ends. From germline, CDR1 is LGHDT and CDR2 YNNKEL (reference sequence). The CDR3 coding sequence is TGTGCCAGCAGTCCTCAAGGTGCAGGTGACCACACTGAAGCTTTCTTT. It is translated as CASSPQGAGDHTEAFF.

V gene TRBV3-1 (or the pseudogene TRBV3-2) combines with J gene TRBJ1-1; 8 bases match TRBD1. With V trimmed by 4 bases and J by 8 bases, 3 bases remained unmatched. In germline, CDR1 is LGHDT, CDR2 YNNKEL (reference sequence). The CDR3 loop spans 12 amino acids. The CDR3 DNA sequence: TGTGCCAGCAGCCTCAGGGGGCGCGAAGCTTTCTTT. Its protein product is CASSLRGREAFF.

The chain links TRBV18 to TRBJ2-7; 9 nucleotides line up with TRBD1. The junction had 8 bases not matched to a gene; V was cut back by 6 bases and J by 5 bases. The CDR3 loop spans 14 amino acids. Germline V lookup: CDR1 KGHSH, CDR2 LQKENI. The CDR3 reads CASSRWDREDEQYF. The CDR3 DNA sequence: TGTGCCAGCTCCCGTTGGGACAGGGAGGACGAGCAGTACTTC. Drawing the rest from reference TRBV18 and TRBJ2-7, the complete variable domain is NAGVMQNPRHLVRRRGQEARLRCSPMKGHSHVYWYRQLPEEGLKFMVYLQKENIIDESGMPKERFSAEFPKEGPSILRIQQVVRGDSAAYFCASSRWDREDEQYFGPGTRLTVT.

The chain joins TRBV5-1 to TRBJ2-7; 11 nucleotides line up with TRBD1. The CDR3 consists of 17 residues. Germline V lookup: CDR1 SGHRS, CDR2 YFSETQ. Trimming cost V 4 bases and J 1 base; bases outside gene matches: 10. CDR3 protein: CASSPGTGGFGSYEQYF. Written as DNA, the CDR3 is TGCGCCAGCAGCCCCGGGACAGGGGGGTTTGGATCCTACGAGCAGTACTTC.

The V and J genes are TRBV19 and TRBJ1-5, with TRBD1 identical over 8 bases. J gave up 2 bases and V 6 bases, and 6 bases lay outside the gene matches. The length of the CDR3 is 15 residues. Germline values: CDR1 LNHDA, CDR2 SQIVND (reference sequence). The CDR3 sequence is CASSVGQGGNQPQHF. The CDR3 region has the DNA TGTGCCAGTAGCGTAGGACAGGGTGGCAATCAGCCCCAGCATTTT.

The V and J genes are TRBV9 and TRBJ1-1; 9 bases agree with TRBD1. V lost 3 bases, J lost 10 bases, and 13 bases stayed unmatched. The CDR3 has 15 residues. The germline CDR1 and CDR2 sequences are SGDLS and YYNGEE. The chain's CDR3 is CASSGPVGTGNGAFF. The CDR3 DNA follows: TGTGCCAGCAGCGGTCCCGTGGGGACAGGGAACGGAGCTTTCTTT.

The J gene is TRBJ2-7, the V gene TRBV2; TRBD2 matches at 10 bases. The V segment lost 2 bases and the J segment 2 bases; nucleotides outside the gene matches: 0. Germline V gene data show CDR1 as SNHLY and CDR2 as FYNNEI. The CDR3 totals 14 residues. This CDR3 is CASSETSGAYEQYF. CDR3 DNA: TGTGCCAGCAGTGAAACTAGCGGGGCCTACGAGCAGTACTTC.

This sequence joins TRBV12-3 or TRBV12-4 and TRBJ2-7, with D perhaps matching TRBD2 (6 bases). CDR3 length equals 13 residues. Trimming stripped 3 bases from V and 3 bases from J, with 9 bases between. The CDR3 protein is CASSLGGNYEQYF. CDR3 bases: TGTGCCAGCAGTTTGGGGGGAAACTACGAGCAGTACTTC.

The V call is TRBV4-1, the J call TRBJ2-7; TRBD2 matches 8 bases. The germline V gene encodes CDR1 MGHRA and CDR2 YSYEKL. Trimming at V came to 4 bases and at J to 0 bases, leaving 17 bases not matched to a gene. The CDR3 spans 19 residues. Here the CDR3 DNA reads TGCGCCAGCAGCCCTACTGTAGGTAGCGGGGCTCCGAGCTCCTACGAGCAGTACTTC. This encodes CASSPTVGSGAPSSYEQYF.

The gene calls are TRBV19 and TRBJ1-5, with 8 bases matching TRBD1. J gave up 7 bases and V 5 bases, and 13 bases lay outside the gene matches. The CDR3 spans 16 residues. Germline V CDR1 and CDR2: LNHDA, SQIVND (reference sequence). CDR3 protein: CASSGGQGASRQPQHF. The CDR3 DNA reads as TGTGCCAGTAGTGGGGGGCAGGGGGCATCGAGACAGCCCCAGCATTTT.

This clone was found once. The V gene is TRBV2, the J gene TRBJ2-7; 9 nucleotides match TRBD2. Germline V gene lookup returns CDR1 SNHLY and CDR2 FYNNEI. With 10 bases clipped from V and 1 base from J, the junction kept 8 bases outside the gene matches. The CDR3 sequence is 14 residues long. Here the CDR3 DNA reads TGTGCCACCGATAGCGGGGGACGATCCTACGAGCAGTACTTC. Protein: CATDSGGRSYEQYF.

The V and J genes are TRBV25-1 and TRBJ1-2; D call uncertain. Germline CDR1 MGHDK, CDR2 SYGVNS. V dropped 8 bases and J dropped 0 bases, with 16 bases sitting between them. There are 15 residues in the CDR3. The CDR3 sequence is CASCPWEGANYGYTF. The DNA for the CDR3 is TGTGCCAGCTGTCCTTGGGAGGGAGCTAACTATGGCTACACCTTC.